The 30 T cell receptor beta chains reported below all come from one sample, sequenced in a study of patients and donors after allogeneic stem cell transplantation. Using its own MiXCR run on the RT-PCR reads, TCRdb lists one record per CDR3 protein. The sample carries 400,000 to 500,000 distinct CDR3 sequences, approximately 16% recorded once. The sample consisted of blood, either unsorted or a sorted T cell fraction (not recorded which). Receptor source: a human donor who was either an allogeneic HSCT recipient or a stem cell or donor lymphocyte infusion donor (not recorded which). It is not recorded whose cells these are; they may come from a transplant donor.

J is TRBJ1-6 and V is TRBV5-6, with TRBD1 as a possible D gene (6 bases). This CDR3 is 16 amino acids long. With 0 bases removed from V and 10 bases from J, the gap between germline ends came to 17 bases. Germline V lookup: CDR1 SGHDT, CDR2 YYEEEE. The CDR3 spells CASSLGGQSDQSPLHF. CDR3 bases: TGTGCCAGCAGCTTGGGCGGACAGAGCGATCAGTCACCCCTCCACTTT.

This clonotype showed up just a few times. This chain links TRBV5-1 with TRBJ1-1, with 7 bases identical to TRBD1. Germline-derived CDR1 and CDR2 are SGHRS and YFSETQ. The trim removed 0 bases at V and 7 bases at J, leaving 12 bases unmatched. The CDR3 extends over 16 amino acids. CDR3 DNA sequence: TGCGCCAGCAGCTTGGGCTTCCTGGAGGGGGCTATTGAAGCTTTCTTT. Translation gives CASSLGFLEGAIEAFF.

This clonotype was counted ten times or more. DNA for the CDR3: TGCAGCGTCTCCACCCGGCTCTCGAACACTGAAGCTTTCTTT. Translation gives CSVSTRLSNTEAFF. The rearrangement uses TRBV29-1 and TRBJ1-1; D ambiguous. CDR3 length equals 14 residues. Deletions cut 6 bases from V and 1 base from J, with 15 bases between. Germline-derived CDR1 and CDR2 are SQVTM and ANQGSEA. The full variable domain, rest sourced from reference TRBV29-1 and TRBJ1-1, is SAVISQKPSRDICQRGTSLTIQCQVDSQVTMMFWYRQQPGQSLTLIATANQGSEATYESGFVIDKFPISRPNLTFSTLTVSNMSPEDSSIYLCSVSTRLSNTEAFFGQGTRLTVV.

This clonotype has more than one count but fewer than ten. The CDR3, as DNA: TGCGCCAGCAGCTTTCCAGGGGACGGCTACACCTTC. Translation: CASSFPGDGYTF. This chain connects TRBV5-1 to TRBJ1-2, with a tentative D call TRBD1 (6 bases). Germline CDR1 reads SGHRS; CDR2 reads YFSETQ. Trimming removed 2 bases at V and 8 bases at J, with 10 bases between. This CDR3 is built from 12 residues.

As DNA, the CDR3 is TGTGCCAGCAAAATAGGGGCAGGGAGATCACCCCTCCACTTT. Residues: CASKIGAGRSPLHF. This chain links TRBV27 with TRBJ1-6, with D tentatively TRBD1 (5 bases). Trimming cost V 7 bases and J 10 bases, with 17 bases left between them. The CDR3 extends over 14 amino acids. Germline V gene sequence: CDR1 MNHEY, CDR2 SMNVEV (reference sequence).

This clonotype came up a few times. The chain carries TRBV6-1 and TRBJ2-7; TRBD2 matches 11 bases. The germline V gene encodes CDR1 MNHNS and CDR2 SASEGT. The CDR3 has 16 amino acids. J was trimmed by 0 bases and V by 5 bases; bases with no gene match: 6. CDR3 DNA: TGTGCCAGCAGTCCGACGCTAGCGGGAGGCTCCTACGAGCAGTACTTC. Translating it yields CASSPTLAGGSYEQYF.

As DNA, the CDR3 is TGCAGTGCTGGAAGACAGCGGAGCTACGAGCAGTACTTC. Translated, it gives CSAGRQRSYEQYF. The chain uses TRBV20-1 and TRBJ2-7; D tentatively reads TRBD1 or TRBD2 (5 bases each). Trimming took 5 bases from V and 3 from J, leaving 14 bases between them. The CDR3 sequence is 13 residues long. Germline CDR1 is DFQATT and CDR2 is SNEGSKA (reference sequence).

This clonotype was seen only a few times. V is TRBV9 and J is TRBJ1-1, with D maybe TRBD1 (5 bases). V was cut by 2 bases and J by 3 bases, with 8 bases left in between. CDR1 is SGDLS and CDR2 is YYNGEE in the germline V gene. The CDR3 is made up of 13 amino acids. The DNA for the CDR3 is TGTGCCAGCAGCGTTTGGGGGGACACTGAAGCTTTCTTT. It is translated as CASSVWGDTEAFF.

This clonotype has only a few counts. The rearrangement joins TRBV28 to TRBJ2-3; 13 positions agree with TRBD2. CDR1 MDHEN and CDR2 SYDVKM come from the germline V gene. The CDR3 contains 18 residues. V was clipped by 3 bases and J by 5 bases; unmatched bases: 11. The DNA of the CDR3 is TGTGCCAGCAGTTTTAGACTAGCGGGAGGCCCCGAGGGAGATACGCAGTATTTT. It encodes CASSFRLAGGPEGDTQYF.

The V gene is TRBV24-1, the J gene TRBJ1-2, with 9 bases matching TRBD1. V lost 3 bases, J lost 6 bases, and 10 bases stayed unmatched. This CDR3 has 16 amino acids. The germline CDR1 and CDR2 sequences are KGHDR and SFDVKD. The CDR3 loop reads CATSDPGQGVANGYTF. Here the CDR3 DNA reads TGTGCCACCAGTGATCCGGGACAGGGCGTAGCCAATGGCTACACCTTC.

This clonotype was seen only a few times. V and J are TRBV6-2 or TRBV6-3 and TRBJ1-5, with D hard to call. V dropped 3 bases and J dropped 6 bases, with 9 bases sitting between them. The CDR3 is made up of 13 amino acids. Germline assignment: CDR1 MNHEY and CDR2 SVGEGT. The CDR3 DNA sequence: TGTGCCAGCAGTTATTCGAGTTTTCAGCCCCAGCATTTT. Its protein is CASSYSSFQPQHF.

The V gene is TRBV20-1, the J gene TRBJ1-6, with 8 nucleotides matching TRBD1. Looked up from germline, CDR1 is DFQATT and CDR2 is SNEGSKA (reference sequence). The V segment lost 1 base and the J segment 1 base; nucleotides outside the gene matches: 3. There are 16 residues in the CDR3. The CDR3 here is CSARGGQESYNSPLHF. CDR3 DNA sequence: TGCAGTGCTAGAGGGGGACAGGAGTCCTATAATTCACCCCTCCACTTT.

This clonotype was counted a few times. The V gene is TRBV4-2, the J gene TRBJ2-5; the match to TRBD2 covers 8 bases. The V segment lost 0 bases and the J segment 0 bases; nucleotides outside the gene matches: 9. Germline V gives CDR1 LGHNA, CDR2 YNFKEQ. CDR3 size: 18 residues. The CDR3 region has the DNA TGTGCCAGCAGCCAAGATGCCCAGCGGGGGACCCACCAAGAGACCCAGTACTTC. This encodes CASSQDAQRGTHQETQYF.

This chain connects TRBV24-1 to TRBJ2-5; 8 bases fit TRBD1. This CDR3 contains 16 residues. The V gene's germline CDR1 is KGHDR and CDR2 SFDVKD. Trimming removed 3 bases from V and 0 bases from J; junction bases left unmatched: 5. In nucleotides, the CDR3 is TGTGCCACCAGTGATGGGACAGGCTCCCACCAAGAGACCCAGTACTTC. This encodes CATSDGTGSHQETQYF.

The count of this clonotype is one. One end of the junction is discordant with germline, which a read error may explain. The rearrangement links TRBV7-9 to TRBJ1-4, with no clear D. CDR1 is SEHNR and CDR2 is FQNEAQ in the germline V gene (reference sequence). This CDR3 comprises 13 residues. CDR3 amino acids: CASSLQEREKPFF. The CDR3 DNA sequence: TGTGCCAGCAGCTTACAGGAGAGAGAAAAACCGTTTTTT.

V is TRBV5-1 and J is TRBJ1-2, with 7 nucleotides matching TRBD1. Germline values: CDR1 SGHRS, CDR2 YFSETQ. Trimming cost V 0 bases and J 7 bases; bases outside gene matches: 6. The CDR3 is 14 amino acids. The DNA for the CDR3 is TGCGCCAGCAGCTTGGGAACAGGGGCAGGTGGCTACACCTTC. Translating it yields CASSLGTGAGGYTF.

This clonotype appeared a few times. The junction and the germline gene differ at one end; a read error may be behind it. The chain recombines TRBV7-2 with TRBJ2-1, with TRBD2 matching 7 bases. The germline gives CDR1 SGHTA, CDR2 FQGNSA. The CDR3 length is 14 residues. Written as DNA, the CDR3 is TGTGCCAGCAGCTCGGGAGGCCTCTACAATGGGCAGTTCTTC. Protein sequence: CASSSGGLYNGQFF.

This chain links TRBV2 with TRBJ2-5, with TRBD2 identical over 7 bases. This CDR3 is 14 amino acids long. V lost 7 bases, J lost 4 bases, and 9 bases stayed unmatched. Germline CDR1 SNHLY, CDR2 FYNNEI. CDR3 region: CASKGGGRGETQYF. DNA for the CDR3: TGTGCCAGCAAGGGCGGGGGAAGAGGAGAGACCCAGTACTTC.

The chain couples TRBV18 to TRBJ2-7; D is perhaps TRBD1 (6 bases). V was trimmed by 4 bases and J by 5 bases, leaving 12 bases between them. CDR3 length equals 13 residues. Germline-derived CDR1 and CDR2 are KGHSH and LQKENI. CDR3 protein: CASSQTGSHEQYF. The CDR3 DNA is TGTGCCAGCTCACAGACAGGTTCCCACGAGCAGTACTTC.

This clonotype was seen a handful of times. The chain is built from TRBV14 and TRBJ1-4; no reliable D call. Trimming stripped 4 bases from V and 0 bases from J, with 3 bases between. Germline CDR1 SGHDN, CDR2 FVKESK. This CDR3 region has 13 residues. The CDR3 loop reads CASSRATNEKLFF. The DNA of the CDR3 is TGTGCCAGCAGCCGGGCAACTAATGAAAAACTGTTTTTT. Together with reference TRBV14 and TRBJ1-4, the CDR3 gives the full variable domain: EAGVTQFPSHSVIEKGQTVTLRCDPISGHDNLYWYRRVMGKEIKFLLHFVKESKQDESGMPNNRFLAERTGGTYSTLKVQPAELEDSGVYFCASSRATNEKLFFGSGTQLSVL.

The chain employs TRBV5-1 and TRBJ1-1; D gene uncertain. Between the trimmed V and J ends, which lost 1 base and 1 base, there was a span of 5 bases. The CDR3 extends over 13 amino acids. Looked up from germline, CDR1 is SGHRS and CDR2 is YFSETQ. CDR3 DNA: TGCGCCAGCAGCTTGTACCAGAACACTGAAGCTTTCTTT. Its protein product is CASSLYQNTEAFF.

The chain couples TRBV7-6 to TRBJ1-2; TRBD1 matches at 7 bases. Germline trimming cut 5 bases from V and 7 bases from J; bases unmatched to any gene: 7. Germline V lookup: CDR1 SGHVS, CDR2 FNYEAQ. The CDR3 contains 13 residues. CDR3: CASSRGTAGGYTF. The CDR3 DNA sequence: TGTGCCAGCAGCCGAGGGACAGCGGGTGGCTACACCTTC.

V usage is TRBV29-1 and J usage is TRBJ1-2; 9 bases agree with TRBD1. This CDR3 has 18 residues. Trimming at V came to 5 bases and at J to 1 base, leaving 17 bases not matched to a gene. Germline CDR1 and CDR2: SQVTM and ANQGSEA. CDR3 residues: CSVLGQGNSKKDNYGYTF. The CDR3 DNA reads TGCAGCGTTCTGGGACAGGGAAACTCCAAGAAGGATAACTATGGCTACACCTTC.

This clonotype was seen more than once but under ten times. V gene TRBV24-1 combines with J gene TRBJ1-2, with 9 nucleotides matching TRBD1. Germline loops: CDR1 KGHDR, CDR2 SFDVKD. V shed 5 bases and J 8 bases; nucleotides not matched to a gene: 2. The CDR3 runs to 12 residues. The CDR3 sequence: CATSGDRVGYTF. CDR3 in DNA: TGTGCCACCAGTGGGGACAGGGTGGGCTACACCTTC.

This clonotype was picked up many times. This sequence joins TRBV2 and TRBJ1-1, with a possible D match to TRBD1 (6 bases). CDR1 SNHLY and CDR2 FYNNEI come from the germline V gene. Trimming pared 6 bases from V and 2 bases from J, leaving 10 bases between. The CDR3 has 13 amino acids. CDR3 sequence (DNA): TGTGCCAGCAGCGAACAGGGTAACACTGAAGCTTTCTTT. As protein: CASSEQGNTEAFF.

The CDR3 DNA reads as TGTGCCAGCAGCTTGCGGACTACGAACACCGGGGAGCTGTTTTTT. Translation: CASSLRTTNTGELFF. J is TRBJ2-2 and V is TRBV11-3; weak D call: TRBD2 (6 bases). The CDR3 contains 15 residues. V was pared by 3 bases and J by 0 bases, with 8 bases between. CDR1 is SGHNT, CDR2 YENEEA, per germline.

CDR3 amino acids: CASSLRAGLRAGEKLFF. CDR3 DNA sequence: TGTGCCAGCAGCTTGCGGGCTGGTCTGAGGGCTGGCGAAAAACTGTTTTTT. The J gene is TRBJ1-4, the V gene TRBV5-6; D not resolved. Germline V CDR1 and CDR2: SGHDT, YYEEEE. CDR3 length: 17 residues. V lost 1 base and J lost 8, with 21 bases in between.

J is TRBJ2-7 and V is TRBV5-6; the D is unclear. V was pared by 0 bases and J by 6 bases, with 13 bases between. The CDR3 has 14 amino acids. Germline CDR1 is SGHDT and CDR2 is YYEEEE. CDR3 sequence reads: CASSLDVPRTEQYF. DNA of the CDR3: TGTGCCAGCAGCTTGGATGTGCCGCGGACCGAGCAGTACTTC.

The sample holds many counts of this clonotype. This chain uses TRBV4-2 with TRBJ1-5; D call uncertain. Germline V gene lookup returns CDR1 LGHNA and CDR2 YNFKEQ. The CDR3 has 16 residues. Trimming shortened V by 0 bases and J by 0 bases, and 9 bases separated the two germline ends. In DNA, the CDR3 is TGTGCCAGCAGCCAAGAACTGGCATATAGCAATCAGCCCCAGCATTTT. Its protein is CASSQELAYSNQPQHF.

The chain employs TRBV6-2 or TRBV6-3 and TRBJ2-7, with D hard to call. The CDR3 length is 10 residues. Germline V gene lookup returns CDR1 MNHEY and CDR2 SVGEGT. Trimming cost V 8 bases and J 3 bases, with 5 bases left between them. The CDR3 region has the DNA TGTGCCAGCTGGAGCTACGAGCAGTACTTC. Translation: CASWSYEQYF.